These 14 T cell receptor beta chains share one sample of origin, sequenced in a study of cytomegalovirus exposure and HLA in healthy donors. Use of 60 Vbeta and 13 Jbeta primers characterized the PCR. Sequenced by immunoSEQ multiplex PCR; TCRdb stores in-frame clones only, minus some. The sample includes 100,000 to 150,000 clones. Sequenced sample: PBMCs. All receptors derive from a man between 18 and 35 years old in good health and CMV-seronegative.

The CDR3 is CASSDDQSKTQGALYF. DNA for the CDR3: TGTGCCAGCAGCGATGATCAATCCAAAACCCAGGGGGCACTGTACTTC. V and J are TRBV7-9 and TRBJ2-7, with 8 nucleotides matching TRBD1. V gave up 5 bases and J gave up 12 bases; unmatched junction bases: 21. CDR1 and CDR2 from the germline V gene are SEHNR and FQNEAQ (reference sequence). The CDR3 consists of 16 residues.

This clone ranks as medium-sized (0.01 to 0.1%) in terms of frequency. This sequence joins TRBV19 and TRBJ1-3, with a tentative D call TRBD1 (6 bases). The length of the CDR3 is 14 residues. Germline-derived CDR1 and CDR2 are LNHDA and SQIVND (reference sequence). Deletions cut 5 bases from V and 3 bases from J, with 11 bases between. CDR3 residues: CASSLGGRGNTIYF. For the CDR3, the DNA is TGTGCCAGTAGTCTCGGGGGGCGTGGAAACACCATATATTTT.

The CDR3 reads CASSLVGTSQDTQYF. CDR3 coding DNA: TGTGCCAGCAGCTTGGTCGGGACATCTCAGGATACGCAGTATTTT. The chain carries TRBV5-4 and TRBJ2-3, with a possible D match to TRBD1 (6 bases). V lost 0 bases to trimming and J lost 6 bases, with 14 bases between them. The germline gives CDR1 SGHNT, CDR2 YYREEE (reference sequence). The CDR3 contains 15 residues.

This chain joins TRBV10-3 and TRBJ1-3, with a weak D call TRBD1 (5 bases). The CDR3 spans 13 residues. CDR1 ENHRY and CDR2 SYGVKD come from the germline V gene. The V end was cut by 10 bases, the J end by 4 bases, with 14 bases between. This chain's CDR3 is CATKTGDGNTIYF. The CDR3 coding sequence is TGTGCCACTAAAACAGGTGACGGAAACACCATATATTTT.

V usage is TRBV29-1 and J usage is TRBJ2-7, with 9 bases that match TRBD1. The CDR3 is 13 amino acids. The ends lost 7 bases at V and 2 bases at J; junction bases unmatched: 6. Germline V gives CDR1 SQVTM, CDR2 ANQGSEA. CDR3 nucleotide sequence: TGCAGCGCAGCGAGACAGGGGGCCTACGAGCAGTACTTC. This gives the protein CSAARQGAYEQYF.

V is TRBV9 and J is TRBJ1-6, with a tentative D call TRBD1 (6 bases). CDR1 is SGDLS and CDR2 is YYNGEE in the germline V gene. Trimming removed 4 bases from V and 7 bases from J, with 18 bases in between. This CDR3 is 16 amino acids long. CDR3 nucleotides: TGTGCCAGCAGCTCATATAGGGCAGGGGTAAATTCACCCCTCCACTTT. Translation gives CASSSYRAGVNSPLHF.

The chain uses TRBV29-1 and TRBJ1-1; no firm D call. The CDR3 contains 12 residues. Germline-derived CDR1 and CDR2 are SQVTM and ANQGSEA. V was cut by 7 bases and J by 1 base, with 10 bases left in between. CDR3: CSAFQWNTEAFF. CDR3 nucleotides: TGCAGCGCCTTTCAGTGGAACACTGAAGCTTTCTTT.

This chain connects TRBV7-9 to TRBJ2-3; 10 bases agree with TRBD1. From germline, CDR1 is SEHNR and CDR2 FQNEAQ (reference sequence). The CDR3 is 15 residues long. V dropped 5 bases and J dropped 4; count of bases not matched to a gene: 6. The CDR3 region is CASSNRDRGSDTQYF. The CDR3 coding sequence is TGTGCCAGCAGCAACCGGGACAGGGGATCAGATACGCAGTATTTT.

This rearrangement joins TRBV4-3 to TRBJ2-3; D is possibly TRBD2 (5 bases). The CDR3 has 14 amino acids. CDR1 is LGHNA and CDR2 is YSLEER in the germline V gene. V was shortened by 1 base and J by 3 bases, with 8 bases between the two germline ends. The CDR3 DNA sequence: TGCGCCAGCAGCCAAGTCCGGGGTACAGATACGCAGTATTTT. This encodes CASSQVRGTDTQYF.

The chain joins TRBV5-6 to TRBJ2-7; tentative D call: TRBD1 (5 bases). The V gene lost 0 bases and the J gene lost 2 bases, with 9 bases spanning the gap. Germline V lookup: CDR1 SGHDT, CDR2 YYEEEE. The CDR3 sequence is 14 residues long. The CDR3, as DNA: TGTGCCAGCAGCTTGGGAGACAGCCCCTACGAGCAGTACTTC. Its protein product is CASSLGDSPYEQYF.

This chain connects TRBV21-1 to TRBJ2-2; TRBD1, the table's D call, lacks a check against the DNA. TRBV21-1 is shown as a pseudogene. The CDR3 runs 15 residues. The CDR3: CASSRGDRDTGELFF. Here the CDR3 DNA reads TGTGCCAGCAGCAGGGGGGACAGGGACACCGGGGAGCTGTTTTTT.

The rearrangement uses TRBV7-9 and TRBJ2-2, with 8 nucleotides matching TRBD2. V lost 4 bases, J lost 7 bases, and 8 bases stayed unmatched. The length of the CDR3 is 15 residues. Per the germline V gene, CDR1 is SEHNR and CDR2 is FQNEAQ (reference sequence). The CDR3 DNA follows: TGTGCCAGCAGCTCTCAAGCGGGAGCGGTCGGGGAGCTGTTTTTT. Protein: CASSSQAGAVGELFF.

The rearrangement links TRBV5-4 to TRBJ2-6, with D perhaps TRBD2 (7 bases). CDR3 length: 18 residues. V lost 3 bases to trimming and J lost 2 bases, with 18 bases between them. CDR1 is SGHNT and CDR2 is YYREEE in the germline V gene (reference sequence). The CDR3 coding sequence is TGTGCCAGCAGCTCGCAGGACAGCGGGGATACTGGGGCCAACGTCCTGACTTTC. Its translation: CASSSQDSGDTGANVLTF.

This chain connects TRBV19 to TRBJ2-5, with a weak D call TRBD2 (6 bases). Trimming left V 8 bases short and J 5 bases short, with 21 bases between. Looked up from germline, CDR1 is LNHDA and CDR2 is SQIVND (reference sequence). The CDR3 is made up of 15 amino acids. In DNA, the CDR3 is TGTGCCAGTCGAAAGTCAGAGTGGAGGGAGGAGACCCAGTACTTC. This gives the protein CASRKSEWREETQYF.